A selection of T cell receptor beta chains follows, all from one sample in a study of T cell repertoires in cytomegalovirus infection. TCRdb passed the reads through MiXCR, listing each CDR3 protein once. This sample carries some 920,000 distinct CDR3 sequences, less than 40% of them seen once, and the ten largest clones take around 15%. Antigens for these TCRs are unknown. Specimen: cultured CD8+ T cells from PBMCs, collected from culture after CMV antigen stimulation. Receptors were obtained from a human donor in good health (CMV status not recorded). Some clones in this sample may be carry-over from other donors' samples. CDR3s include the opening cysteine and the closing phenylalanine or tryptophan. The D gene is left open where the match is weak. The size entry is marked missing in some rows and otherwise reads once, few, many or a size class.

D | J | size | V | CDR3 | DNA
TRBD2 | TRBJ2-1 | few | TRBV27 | CASTGGGLYNEQFF | TGTGCCAGCACCGGGGGGGGGCTCTACAATGAGCAGTTCTTC
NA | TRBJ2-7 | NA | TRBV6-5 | CASSPQGFPGWQYF | TGTGCCAGCAGTCCCCAGGGTTTCCCGGGGTGGCAGTACTTC
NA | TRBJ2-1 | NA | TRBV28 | CASSLISGANEQFF | TGTGCCAGCAGTTTAATTTCAGGGGCAAATGAGCAGTTCTTC
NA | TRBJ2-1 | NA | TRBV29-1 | CSVEGAEANEQFF | TGCAGCGTTGAGGGGGCAGAAGCAAATGAGCAGTTCTTC
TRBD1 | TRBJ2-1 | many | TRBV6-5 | CASSYLGQGDYNEQFF | TGTGCCAGCAGTTACTTAGGACAGGGCGACTACAATGAGCAGTTCTTC
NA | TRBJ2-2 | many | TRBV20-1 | CSARRTDTGELFF | TGCAGTGCTAGAAGGACGGACACCGGGGAGCTGTTTTTT
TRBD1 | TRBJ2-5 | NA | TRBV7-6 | CASSLYRGPETQYF | TGTGCCAGCAGCTTATACAGGGGGCCGGAGACCCAGTACTTC
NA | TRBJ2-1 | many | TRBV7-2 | CASSPTTGRNNEQFF | TGTGCCAGCAGCCCTACTACGGGTCGCAACAATGAGCAGTTCTTC
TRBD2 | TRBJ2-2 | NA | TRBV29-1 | CSVVWTGLVGTGELFF | TGCAGCGTCGTCTGGACGGGACTAGTTGGCACCGGGGAGCTGTTTTTT
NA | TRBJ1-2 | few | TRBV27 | CASRGSRSYGYTF | TGTGCCAGCAGGGGGTCACGGAGCTATGGCTACACCTTC
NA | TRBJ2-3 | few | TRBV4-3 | CASSQGTRGTDTQYF | TGCGCCAGCAGCCAAGGGACTAGGGGGACAGATACGCAGTATTTT
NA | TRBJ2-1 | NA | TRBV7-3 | CASSLIRNEQFF | TGTGCCAGCAGCTTAATTCGGAATGAGCAGTTCTTC
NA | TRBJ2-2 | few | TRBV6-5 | CASSYSEGAWSGGELFF | TGTGCCAGCAGTTACTCCGAAGGGGCGTGGAGTGGCGGGGAGCTGTTTTTT
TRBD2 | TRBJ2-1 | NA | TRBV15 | CATSPRLAGVYNEQFF | TGTGCCACCAGCCCCAGACTAGCGGGGGTTTACAATGAGCAGTTCTTC
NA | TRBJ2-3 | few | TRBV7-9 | CASSFGSLDTQYF | TGTGCCAGCAGCTTCGGGTCCTTGGATACGCAGTATTTT
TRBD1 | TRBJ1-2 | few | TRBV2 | CASRQLPKGALNYGYTF | TGTGCCAGCAGGCAACTACCAAAGGGGGCGCTGAACTATGGCTACACCTTC
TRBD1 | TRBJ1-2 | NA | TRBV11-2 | CASSSQTQGQVYGYTF | TGTGCCAGCAGCTCTCAAACACAGGGACAGGTCTATGGCTACACCTTC
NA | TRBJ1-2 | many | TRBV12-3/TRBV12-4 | CASSYGTAYTF | TGTGCCAGCAGTTATGGGACCGCCTACACCTTC
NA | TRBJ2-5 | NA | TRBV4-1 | CASSQQPDGETQYF | TGCGCCAGCAGCCAACAACCAGACGGAGAGACCCAGTACTTC
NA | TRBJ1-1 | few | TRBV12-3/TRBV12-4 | CASSLARWVNTEAFF | TGTGCCAGCAGTTTAGCGCGGTGGGTGAACACTGAAGCTTTCTTT
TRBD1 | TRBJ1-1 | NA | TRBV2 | CASSLTGGASSEAFF | TGTGCCAGCAGTTTAACAGGGGGCGCCTCCTCTGAAGCTTTCTTT
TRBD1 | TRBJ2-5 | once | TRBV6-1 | CASGLTGGETQYF | TGTGCCAGTGGTTTGACAGGGGGAGAGACCCAGTACTTC
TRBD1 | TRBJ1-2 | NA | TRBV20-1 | CSARPGQGVNYGYTF | TGCAGTGCTAGACCAGGACAGGGGGTAAACTATGGCTACACCTTC
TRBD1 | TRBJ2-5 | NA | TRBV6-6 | CASKDRGPETQYF | TGTGCCAGCAAAGACAGGGGGCCAGAGACCCAGTACTTC
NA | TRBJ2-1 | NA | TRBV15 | CATSRGIYNEQFF | TGTGCCACCAGCAGAGGAATCTACAATGAGCAGTTCTTC
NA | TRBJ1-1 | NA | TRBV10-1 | CASSEAKKGQLNTEAFF | TGCGCCAGCAGTGAGGCCAAGAAAGGACAGCTGAACACTGAAGCTTTCTTT
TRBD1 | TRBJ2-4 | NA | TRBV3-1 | CASSGWVGQTKTKAKNIQYF | TGTGCCAGCAGCGGATGGGTGGGACAGACGAAAACTAAAGCCAAAAACATTCAGTACTTC
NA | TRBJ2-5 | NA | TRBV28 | CASSPLEEVETQYF | TGTGCCAGCAGTCCCTTGGAGGAAGTGGAGACCCAGTACTTC
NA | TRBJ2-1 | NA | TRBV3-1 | CASSQGFGPYNEQFF | TGTGCCAGCAGCCAAGGCTTTGGACCCTACAATGAGCAGTTCTTC
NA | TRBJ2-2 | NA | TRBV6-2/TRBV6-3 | CASSYPVTGTGELFF | TGTGCCAGCAGTTACCCCGTCACAGGTACCGGGGAGCTGTTTTTT
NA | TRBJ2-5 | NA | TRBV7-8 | CASSLVSAAEQETQYF | TGTGCCAGCAGCTTAGTGAGTGCGGCGGAACAAGAGACCCAGTACTTC
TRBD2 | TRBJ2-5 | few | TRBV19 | CASSRLSGSGETQYF | TGTGCCAGTAGTAGACTTAGCGGGTCTGGTGAGACCCAGTACTTC
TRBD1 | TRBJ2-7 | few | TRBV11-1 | CASSLRRQGAHEQYF | TGTGCCAGCAGCTTAAGGAGACAGGGAGCCCACGAGCAGTACTTC
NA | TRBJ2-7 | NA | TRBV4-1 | CASSQDFSGTYEQYF | TGCGCCAGCAGCCAAGATTTTAGCGGAACCTACGAGCAGTACTTC
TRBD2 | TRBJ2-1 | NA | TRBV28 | CASRGGRNSYNEQFF | TGTGCCAGCAGGGGGGGGAGAAACTCCTACAATGAGCAGTTCTTC
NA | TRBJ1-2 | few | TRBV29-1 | CSVFDSTTNYGYTF | TGCAGCGTTTTTGACAGTACTACCAACTATGGCTACACCTTC
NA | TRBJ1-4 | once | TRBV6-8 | CASSYSQGLNEKLFF | TGTGCCAGCAGTTACTCGCAGGGGCTAAATGAAAAACTGTTTTTT
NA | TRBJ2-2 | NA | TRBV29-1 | CSALPSSVENTGELFF | TGCAGCGCCCTACCCTCTAGTGTCGAAAACACCGGGGAGCTGTTTTTT
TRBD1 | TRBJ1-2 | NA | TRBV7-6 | CASSWGQGEGYTF | TGTGCCAGCAGCTGGGGACAGGGAGAGGGCTACACCTTC
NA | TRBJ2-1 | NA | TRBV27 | CASSSSFVPDDEQFF | TGTGCCAGCAGTTCATCGTTCGTCCCGGACGATGAGCAGTTCTTC
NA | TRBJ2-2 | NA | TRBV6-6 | CASSYKGPNTGELFF | TGTGCCAGCAGTTATAAGGGCCCTAACACCGGGGAGCTGTTTTTT
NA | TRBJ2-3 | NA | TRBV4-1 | CASSQDNGGGTDTQYF | TGCGCCAGCAGCCAAGATAATGGTGGGGGCACAGATACGCAGTATTTT
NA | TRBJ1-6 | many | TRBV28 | CASIEARSDYNSPLHF | TGTGCCAGCATCGAGGCCAGGAGCGACTATAATTCACCCCTCCACTTT
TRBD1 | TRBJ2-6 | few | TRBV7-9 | CASSLAGQGARGANVLTF | TGTGCCAGCAGCTTAGCGGGACAGGGGGCGAGAGGGGCCAACGTCCTGACTTTC
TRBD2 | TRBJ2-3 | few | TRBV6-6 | CASSHGLALDTQYF | TGTGCCAGCAGTCATGGACTAGCGTTGGATACGCAGTATTTT
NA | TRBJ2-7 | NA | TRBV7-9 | CASSHRIHEQYF | TGTGCCAGCAGCCACAGGATCCACGAGCAGTACTTC
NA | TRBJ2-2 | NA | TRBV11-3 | CARSPHSNTGELFF | TGTGCCAGATCCCCGCATTCGAACACCGGGGAGCTGTTTTTT
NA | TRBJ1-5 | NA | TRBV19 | CASREQGYSNQPQHF | TGTGCCAGTAGGGAACAGGGATATAGCAATCAGCCCCAGCATTTT
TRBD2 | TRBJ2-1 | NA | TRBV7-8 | CASSLVLGGSGGAQRNEQFF | TGTGCCAGCAGCTTAGTTTTGGGTGGAAGCGGGGGGGCCCAACGGAATGAGCAGTTCTTC
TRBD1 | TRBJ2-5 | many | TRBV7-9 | CASSPWTGVLETQYF | TGTGCCAGCAGCCCTTGGACAGGGGTTTTGGAGACCCAGTACTTC
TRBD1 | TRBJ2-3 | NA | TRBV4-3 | CASSLRDRSTDTQYF | TGCGCCAGCAGCCTTCGGGACAGAAGCACAGATACGCAGTATTTT
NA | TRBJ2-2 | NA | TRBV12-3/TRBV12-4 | CASRGGKQGHIGELFF | TGTGCCAGCAGGGGGGGGAAACAGGGACACATCGGGGAGCTGTTTTTT
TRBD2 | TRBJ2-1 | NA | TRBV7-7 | CASSLGLAEFNEQFF | TGTGCTAGCAGCTTAGGTCTAGCGGAATTTAATGAGCAGTTCTTC